This TCR beta chain was sequenced for a study of blood T cell repertoires in COVID-19. CDR1 is LNHNV and CDR2 is YYDKDF in the germline V gene (reference sequence). Trimming left V 1 base short and J 3 bases short, with 13 bases between. The CDR3 runs 15 residues. Clones were sequenced by immunoSEQ multiplex PCR, and TCRdb holds only the in-frame ones, with some missing. Of under 30,000 clones detected, roughly nine tenths appear once; the ten largest clones hold 8% to 10%. The sequence came from a human donor in a cohort sampled during active COVID-19. The rearrangement joins TRBV15 to TRBJ2-7; D perhaps matches TRBD1 (6 bases). The sequenced material came from peripheral blood. CDR3 DNA sequence: TGTGCCACCAGCAGAGGCCCGACAGGAAACTACGAGCAGTACTTC. Its translation: CATSRGPTGNYEQYF.